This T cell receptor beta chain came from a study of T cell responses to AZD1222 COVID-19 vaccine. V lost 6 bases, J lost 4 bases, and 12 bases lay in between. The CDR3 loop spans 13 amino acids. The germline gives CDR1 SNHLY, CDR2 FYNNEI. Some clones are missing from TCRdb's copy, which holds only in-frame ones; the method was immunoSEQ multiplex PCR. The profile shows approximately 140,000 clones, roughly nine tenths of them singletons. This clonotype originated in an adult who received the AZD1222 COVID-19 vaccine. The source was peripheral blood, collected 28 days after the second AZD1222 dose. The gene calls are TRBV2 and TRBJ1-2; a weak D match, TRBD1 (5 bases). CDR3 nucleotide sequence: TGTGCCAGCAGAGAGGGACTTTCCTATGGCTACACCTTC. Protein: CASREGLSYGYTF. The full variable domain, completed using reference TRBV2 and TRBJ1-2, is EPEVTQTPSHQVTQMGQEVILRCVPISNHLYFYWYRQILGQKVEFLVSFYNNEISEKSEIFDDQFSVERPDGSNFTLKIRSTKLEDSAMYFCASREGLSYGYTFGSGTRLTVV.